This T cell receptor (beta chain) appears in the sequencing data of a study of blood T cell repertoires in COVID-19. For the study at large: The samples span acute and convalescent COVID-19 from the United States, Italy and Spain.

The trim removed 5 bases at V and 5 bases at J, leaving 3 bases unmatched. The germline CDR1 and CDR2 sequences are MNHEY and SVGAGI. This CDR3 region has 13 residues. In the original analysis: Reference gene primers were amplified, and this amplification served to estimate nucleated cell counts. Generated by immunoSEQ multiplex PCR, the TCRdb table keeps only in-frame clones and is missing some. D and trimming come from the DNA, and the V and J calls and clone size come from that table. The sample yields about 270,000 clones, 80% to 90% seen once. Source material: peripheral blood. The gene calls are TRBV6-5 and TRBJ1-1; TRBD1 agrees at 9 bases. The TCR comes from an elderly man with acute or convalescent COVID-19. The CDR3 protein is CASSRGTGTEAFF. CDR3 DNA sequence: TGTGCCAGCAGTCGAGGGACAGGGACTGAAGCTTTCTTT.